Detailed here is one T cell receptor beta chain. This CDR3 has 15 amino acids. The V segment lost 0 bases and the J segment 7 bases; nucleotides outside the gene matches: 8. Germline CDR1 is LNHDA and CDR2 is SQIVND (reference sequence). This sample stems from a study of blood T cell repertoires in COVID-19. Repertoires were generated with immunoSEQ multiplex PCR, while TCRdb's copy carries only in-frame clones and drops some. This table has around 120,000 clones, approximately 80% appearing once. The sequence came from a man in his 70s with acute or convalescent COVID-19. The sequenced material came from peripheral blood. The chain couples TRBV19 to TRBJ1-1, with 7 bases identical to TRBD1. The CDR3 region has the DNA TGTGCCAGTAGTATAGATCATGGGACAGTGGATGAAGCTTTCTTT. Translated, it gives CASSIDHGTVDEAFF.